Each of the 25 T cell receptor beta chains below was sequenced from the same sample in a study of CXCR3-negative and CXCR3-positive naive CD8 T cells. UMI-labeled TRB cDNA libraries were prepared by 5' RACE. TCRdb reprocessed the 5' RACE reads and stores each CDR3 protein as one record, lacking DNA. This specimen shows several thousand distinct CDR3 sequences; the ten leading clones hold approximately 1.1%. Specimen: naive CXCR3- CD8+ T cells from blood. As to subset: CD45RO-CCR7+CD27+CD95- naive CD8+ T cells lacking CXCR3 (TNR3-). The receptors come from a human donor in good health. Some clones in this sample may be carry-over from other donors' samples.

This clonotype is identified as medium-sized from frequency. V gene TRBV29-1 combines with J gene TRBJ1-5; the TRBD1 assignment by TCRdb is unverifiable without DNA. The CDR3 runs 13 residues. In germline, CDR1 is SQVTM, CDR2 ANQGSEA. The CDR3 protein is CSVESREGQPQHF.

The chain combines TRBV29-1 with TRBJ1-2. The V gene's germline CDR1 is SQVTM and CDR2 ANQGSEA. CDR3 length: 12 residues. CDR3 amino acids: CSVLLPPYGYTF.

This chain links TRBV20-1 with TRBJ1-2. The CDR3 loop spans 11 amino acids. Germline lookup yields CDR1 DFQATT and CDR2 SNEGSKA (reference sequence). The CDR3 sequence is CSAREGYGYTF.

This CDR3 is CASSEGQTYGYTF. J is TRBJ1-2 and V is TRBV2; without DNA, the TCRdb call of TRBD1 cannot be checked. The CDR3 runs to 13 residues. CDR1 and CDR2 from the germline V gene are SNHLY and FYNNEI. The full variable domain, in which reference TRBV2 and TRBJ1-2 provide the parts outside the CDR3, is EPEVTQTPSHQVTQMGQEVILRCVPISNHLYFYWYRQILGQKVEFLVSFYNNEISEKSEIFDDQFSVERPDGSNFTLKIRSTKLEDSAMYFCASSEGQTYGYTFGSGTRLTVV.

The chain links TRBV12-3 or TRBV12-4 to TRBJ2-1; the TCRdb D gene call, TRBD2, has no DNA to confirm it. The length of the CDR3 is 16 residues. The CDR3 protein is CASSLEGGLAGNEQFF.

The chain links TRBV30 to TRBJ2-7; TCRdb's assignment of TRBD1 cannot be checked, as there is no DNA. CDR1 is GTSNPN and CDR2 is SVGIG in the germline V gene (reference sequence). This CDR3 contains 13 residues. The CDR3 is CAWSVGGQLEQYF.

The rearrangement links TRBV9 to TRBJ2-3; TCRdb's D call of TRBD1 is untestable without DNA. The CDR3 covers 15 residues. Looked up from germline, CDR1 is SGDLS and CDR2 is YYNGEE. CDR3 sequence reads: CASSPGQGGTDTQYF.

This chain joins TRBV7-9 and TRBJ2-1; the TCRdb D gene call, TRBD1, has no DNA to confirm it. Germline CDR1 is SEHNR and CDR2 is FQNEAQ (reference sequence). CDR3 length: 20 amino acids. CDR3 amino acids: CASSSSYGQRAYSSYNEQFF.

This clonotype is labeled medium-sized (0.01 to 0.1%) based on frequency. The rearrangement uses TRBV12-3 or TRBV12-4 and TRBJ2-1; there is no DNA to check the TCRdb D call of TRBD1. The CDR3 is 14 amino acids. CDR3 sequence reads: CASRPGQGGNEQFF.

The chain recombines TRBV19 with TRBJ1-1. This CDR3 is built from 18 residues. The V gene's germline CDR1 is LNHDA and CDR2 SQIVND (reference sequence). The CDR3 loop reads CASSIVIRYYAGNTEAFF.

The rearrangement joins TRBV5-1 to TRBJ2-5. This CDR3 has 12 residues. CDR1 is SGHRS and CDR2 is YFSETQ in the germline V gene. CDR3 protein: CASSGSFETQYF.

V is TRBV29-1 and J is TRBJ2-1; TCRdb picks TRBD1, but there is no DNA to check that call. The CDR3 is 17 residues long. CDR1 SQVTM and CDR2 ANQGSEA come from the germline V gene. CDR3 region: CSVEGTGGDRGDNEQFF.

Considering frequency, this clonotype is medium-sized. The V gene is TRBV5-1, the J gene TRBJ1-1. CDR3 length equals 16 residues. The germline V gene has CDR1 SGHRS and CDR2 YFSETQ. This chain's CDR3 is CASSLRYFGVATEAFF.

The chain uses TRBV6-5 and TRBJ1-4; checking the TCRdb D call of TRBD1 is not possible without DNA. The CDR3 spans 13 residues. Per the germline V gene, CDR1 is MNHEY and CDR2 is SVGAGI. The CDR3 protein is CASTDRAGEKLFF.

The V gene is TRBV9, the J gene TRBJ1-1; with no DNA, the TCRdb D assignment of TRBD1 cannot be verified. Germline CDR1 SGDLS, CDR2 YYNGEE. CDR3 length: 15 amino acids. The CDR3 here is CASSARAGGSAEAFF. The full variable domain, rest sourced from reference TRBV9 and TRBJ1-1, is DSGVTQTPKHLITATGQRVTLRCSPRSGDLSVYWYQQSLDQGLQFLIQYYNGEERAKGNILERFSAQQFPDLHSELNLSSLELGDSALYFCASSARAGGSAEAFFGQGTRLTVV.

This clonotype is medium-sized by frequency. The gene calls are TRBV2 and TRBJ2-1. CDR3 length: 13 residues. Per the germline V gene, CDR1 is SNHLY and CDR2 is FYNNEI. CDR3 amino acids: CASSEGGLREQFF. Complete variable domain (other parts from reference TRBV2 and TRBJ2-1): EPEVTQTPSHQVTQMGQEVILRCVPISNHLYFYWYRQILGQKVEFLVSFYNNEISEKSEIFDDQFSVERPDGSNFTLKIRSTKLEDSAMYFCASSEGGLREQFFGPGTRLTVL.

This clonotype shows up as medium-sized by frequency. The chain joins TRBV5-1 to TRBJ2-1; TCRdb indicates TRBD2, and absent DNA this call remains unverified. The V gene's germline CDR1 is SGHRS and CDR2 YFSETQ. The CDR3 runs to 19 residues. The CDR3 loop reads CASSLAGAGGNPSYNEQFF.

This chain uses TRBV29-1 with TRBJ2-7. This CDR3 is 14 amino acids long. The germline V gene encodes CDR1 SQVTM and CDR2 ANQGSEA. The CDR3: CSVVRREGTYEQYF.

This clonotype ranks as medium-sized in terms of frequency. CDR3 residues: CASSLTQVDTEAFF. V and J are TRBV11-2 and TRBJ1-1; the D call of TRBD1 rests on TCRdb alone, since no DNA is present to check it. This CDR3 is built from 14 residues. Germline V gene data show CDR1 as SGHAT and CDR2 as FQNNGV.

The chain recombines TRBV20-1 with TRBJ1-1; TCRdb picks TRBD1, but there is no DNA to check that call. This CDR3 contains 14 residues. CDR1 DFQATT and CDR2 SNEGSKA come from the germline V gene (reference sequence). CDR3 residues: CSAVPVDQNTEAFF.

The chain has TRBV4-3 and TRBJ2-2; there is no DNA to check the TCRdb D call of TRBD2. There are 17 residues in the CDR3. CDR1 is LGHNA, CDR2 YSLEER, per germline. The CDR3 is CASPRSNDSSNTGELFF.

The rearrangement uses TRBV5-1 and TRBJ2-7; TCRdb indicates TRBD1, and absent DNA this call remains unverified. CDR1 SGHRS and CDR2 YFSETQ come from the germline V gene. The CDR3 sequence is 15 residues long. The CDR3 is CASSLTSGRLYEQYF.

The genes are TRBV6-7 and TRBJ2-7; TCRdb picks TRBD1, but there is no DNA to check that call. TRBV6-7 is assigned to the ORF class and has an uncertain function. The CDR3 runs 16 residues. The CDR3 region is CASRRQGTGVRYEQYF.

The CDR3 loop is CASSEPRGFRSYEQYF. The chain couples TRBV13 to TRBJ2-7; there is no DNA to check the TCRdb D call of TRBD1. This CDR3 region has 16 residues. The V gene's germline CDR1 is PRHDT and CDR2 FYEKMQ (reference sequence).

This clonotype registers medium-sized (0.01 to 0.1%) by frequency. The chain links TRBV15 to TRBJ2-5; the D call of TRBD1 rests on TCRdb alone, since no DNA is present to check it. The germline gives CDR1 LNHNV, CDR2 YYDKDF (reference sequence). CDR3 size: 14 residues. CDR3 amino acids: CATSVSGQGETQYF.